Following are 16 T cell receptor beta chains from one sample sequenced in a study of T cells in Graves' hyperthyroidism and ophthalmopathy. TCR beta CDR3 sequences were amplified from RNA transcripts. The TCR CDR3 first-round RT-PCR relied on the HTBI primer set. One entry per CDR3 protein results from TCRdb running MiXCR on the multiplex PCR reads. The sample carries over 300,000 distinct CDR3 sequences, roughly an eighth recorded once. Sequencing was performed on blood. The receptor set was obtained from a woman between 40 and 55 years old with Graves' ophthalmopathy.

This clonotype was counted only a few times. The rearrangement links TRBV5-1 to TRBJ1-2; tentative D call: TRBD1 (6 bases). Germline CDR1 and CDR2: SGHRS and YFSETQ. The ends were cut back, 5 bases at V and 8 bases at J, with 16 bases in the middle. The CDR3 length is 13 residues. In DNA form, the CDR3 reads TGCGCCAGCAGTGAACTCAACAGGGACGGCTACACCTTC. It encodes CASSELNRDGYTF.

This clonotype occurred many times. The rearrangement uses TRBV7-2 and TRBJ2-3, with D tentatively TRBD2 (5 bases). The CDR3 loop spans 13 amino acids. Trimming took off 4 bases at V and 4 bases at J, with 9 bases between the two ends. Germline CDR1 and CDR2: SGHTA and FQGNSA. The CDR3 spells CASSWKRPDTQYF. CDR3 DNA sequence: TGTGCCAGCAGCTGGAAGCGGCCAGATACGCAGTATTTT.

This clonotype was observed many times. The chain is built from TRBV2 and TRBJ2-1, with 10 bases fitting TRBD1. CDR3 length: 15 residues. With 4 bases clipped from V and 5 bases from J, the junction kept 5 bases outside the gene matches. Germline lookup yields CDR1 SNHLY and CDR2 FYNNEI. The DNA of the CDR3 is TGTGCCAGCAGTGTGGGACAGGGGCTTAACAATGAGCAGTTCTTC. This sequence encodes CASSVGQGLNNEQFF.

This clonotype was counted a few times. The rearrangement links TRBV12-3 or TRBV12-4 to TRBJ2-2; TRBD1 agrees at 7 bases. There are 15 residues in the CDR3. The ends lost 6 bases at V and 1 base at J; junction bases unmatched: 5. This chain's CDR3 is CASRKDRLNTGELFF. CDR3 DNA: TGTGCCAGCAGAAAGGACAGGCTGAACACCGGGGAGCTGTTTTTT.

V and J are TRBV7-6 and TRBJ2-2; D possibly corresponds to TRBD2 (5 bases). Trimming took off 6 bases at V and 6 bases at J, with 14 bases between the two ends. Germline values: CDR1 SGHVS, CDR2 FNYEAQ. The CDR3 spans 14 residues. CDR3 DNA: TGTGCCAGCAGTTCGATGTGGGGAGCCGGGGAGCTGTTTTTT. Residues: CASSSMWGAGELFF.

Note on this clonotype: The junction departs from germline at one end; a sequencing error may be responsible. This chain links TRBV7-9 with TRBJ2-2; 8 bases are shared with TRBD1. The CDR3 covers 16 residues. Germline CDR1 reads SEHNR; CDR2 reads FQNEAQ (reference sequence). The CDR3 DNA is TGTGCCAGCAGCTTAGTACGACAGGGGTTCACCGAGGAGCTGTTTTTT. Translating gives CASSLVRQGFTEELFF.

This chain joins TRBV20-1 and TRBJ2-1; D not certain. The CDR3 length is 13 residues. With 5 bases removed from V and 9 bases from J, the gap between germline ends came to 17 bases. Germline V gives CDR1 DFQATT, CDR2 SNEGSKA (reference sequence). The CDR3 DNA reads TGCAGTGCTCCTCACAGCCTTAGTAGTGAGCAGTTCTTC. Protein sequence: CSAPHSLSSEQFF.

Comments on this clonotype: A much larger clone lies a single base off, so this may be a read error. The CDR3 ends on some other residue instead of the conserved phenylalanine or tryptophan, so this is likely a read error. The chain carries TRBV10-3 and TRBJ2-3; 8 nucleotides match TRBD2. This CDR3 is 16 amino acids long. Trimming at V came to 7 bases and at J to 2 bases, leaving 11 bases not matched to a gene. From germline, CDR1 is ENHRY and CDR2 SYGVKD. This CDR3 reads CAITERRAGVTDTQYS. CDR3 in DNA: TGTGCCATCACCGAGCGGAGAGCGGGAGTCACAGATACGCAGTATTCT.

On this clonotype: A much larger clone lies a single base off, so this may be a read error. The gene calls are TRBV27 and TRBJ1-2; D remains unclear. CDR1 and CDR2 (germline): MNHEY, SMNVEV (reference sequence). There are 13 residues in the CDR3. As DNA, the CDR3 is TGTGCCGGCAGTTTACCCGGGAACTATGGCTACACCTTC. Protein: CAGSLPGNYGYTF.

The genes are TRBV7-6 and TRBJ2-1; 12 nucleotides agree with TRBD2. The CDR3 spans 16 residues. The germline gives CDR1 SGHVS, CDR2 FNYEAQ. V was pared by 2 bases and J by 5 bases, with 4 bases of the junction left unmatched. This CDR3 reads CASSLLTSGGNNEQFF. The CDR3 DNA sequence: TGTGCCAGCAGCTTATTGACTAGCGGGGGCAACAATGAGCAGTTCTTC. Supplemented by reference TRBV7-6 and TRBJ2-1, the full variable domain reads GAGVSQSPRYKVTKRGQDVALRCDPISGHVSLYWYRQALGQGPEFLTYFNYEAQQDKSGLPNDRFSAERPEGSISTLTIQRTEQRDSAMYRCASSLLTSGGNNEQFFGPGTRLTVL.

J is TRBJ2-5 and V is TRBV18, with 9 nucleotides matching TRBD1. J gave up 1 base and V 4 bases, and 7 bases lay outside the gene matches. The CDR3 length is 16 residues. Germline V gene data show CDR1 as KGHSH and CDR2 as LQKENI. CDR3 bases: TGTGCCAGCTCACAACGGACAGGGGACCCCCAAGAGACCCAGTACTTC. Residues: CASSQRTGDPQETQYF.

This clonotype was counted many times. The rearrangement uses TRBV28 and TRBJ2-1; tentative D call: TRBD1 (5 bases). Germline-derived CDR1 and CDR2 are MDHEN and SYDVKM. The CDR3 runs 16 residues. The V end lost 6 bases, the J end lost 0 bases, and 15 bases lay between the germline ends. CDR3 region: CASSSTAPSSYNEQFF. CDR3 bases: TGTGCCAGCAGCTCGACAGCTCCGAGCTCCTACAATGAGCAGTTCTTC.

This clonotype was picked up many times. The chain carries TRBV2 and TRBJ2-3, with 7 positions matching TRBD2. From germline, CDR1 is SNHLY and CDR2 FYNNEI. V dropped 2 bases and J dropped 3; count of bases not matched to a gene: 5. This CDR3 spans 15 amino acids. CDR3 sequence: CASSEWTSTTDTQYF. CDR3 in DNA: TGTGCCAGCAGTGAATGGACTAGTACGACAGATACGCAGTATTTT.

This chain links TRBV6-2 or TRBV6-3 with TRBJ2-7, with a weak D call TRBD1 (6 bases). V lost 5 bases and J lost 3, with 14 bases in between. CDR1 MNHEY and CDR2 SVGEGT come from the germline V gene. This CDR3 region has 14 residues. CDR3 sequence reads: CASSPSGTHYEQYF. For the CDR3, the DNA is TGTGCCAGCAGTCCCTCCGGGACACACTACGAGCAGTACTTC.

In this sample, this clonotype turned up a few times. Written as DNA, the CDR3 is TGCAGTGCCCCGAGACAGGCGACAAGCACAGATACGCAGTATTTT. It codes for CSAPRQATSTDTQYF. This chain uses TRBV20-1 with TRBJ2-3, with D tentatively TRBD1 (6 bases). With 6 bases removed from V and 0 bases from J, the gap between germline ends came to 16 bases. The V gene's germline CDR1 is DFQATT and CDR2 SNEGSKA (reference sequence). The CDR3 is 15 amino acids.

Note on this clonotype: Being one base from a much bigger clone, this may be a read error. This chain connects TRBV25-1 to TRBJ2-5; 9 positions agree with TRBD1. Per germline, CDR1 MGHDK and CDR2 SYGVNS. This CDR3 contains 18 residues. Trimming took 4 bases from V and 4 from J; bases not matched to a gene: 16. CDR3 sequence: CASSGPDRGTLFGETQYF. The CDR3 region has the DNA TGTGCCAGCAGTGGCCCCGACAGGGGGACCCTTTTTGGAGAGACCCAGTACTTC.